The 9 T cell receptor beta chains below come from one sample, sequenced in a study of blood T cell repertoires in COVID-19. The data were produced by immunoSEQ multiplex PCR, yet TCRdb's version contains in-frame clones alone and is incomplete. The sample lists around 50,000 clones; around four fifths were seen once. What was sequenced was peripheral blood. The receptor set was obtained from a man in his 70s with acute or convalescent COVID-19.

CDR3 loop: CASSGPRGGYTF. The CDR3 bases are TGTGCCAGCAGTGGCCCGCGGGGCGGCTACACCTTC. The chain is built from TRBV12-3 or TRBV12-4 and TRBJ1-2; maybe TRBD1 (5 bases). Between the trimmed V and J ends, which lost 5 bases and 8 bases, there was a span of 12 bases. CDR3 length equals 12 residues.

The gene calls are TRBV7-2 and TRBJ1-6; a possible D gene is TRBD1 (5 bases). The germline V gene encodes CDR1 SGHTA and CDR2 FQGNSA. The CDR3 sequence is 16 residues long. Trimming pared 1 base from V and 10 bases from J, leaving 17 bases between. This CDR3 reads CASSLVEAGRGSPLHF. As DNA, the CDR3 is TGTGCCAGCAGCTTAGTCGAGGCGGGGAGGGGATCACCCCTCCACTTT.

V usage is TRBV5-1 and J usage is TRBJ1-6; weak D call: TRBD1 (5 bases). The V and J ends lost 0 bases and 0 bases respectively, with 10 bases between them. CDR1 SGHRS and CDR2 YFSETQ come from the germline V gene. The CDR3 spans 17 residues. CDR3 coding DNA: TGCGCCAGCAGCTTGGTTGGGGCGAGCTCCTATAATTCACCCCTCCACTTT. This encodes CASSLVGASSYNSPLHF.

V is TRBV11-3 and J is TRBJ1-1; 7 bases fit TRBD1. CDR1 is SGHNT and CDR2 is YENEEA in the germline V gene. This CDR3 comprises 14 residues. Germline trimming cut 5 bases from V and 4 bases from J; bases unmatched to any gene: 7. CDR3 sequence: CASSLTGKGTEAFF. Here the CDR3 DNA reads TGTGCCAGCAGCCTGACAGGGAAGGGCACTGAAGCTTTCTTT. Filled out from reference TRBV11-3 and TRBJ1-1, the complete variable domain reads EAGVVQSPRYKIIEKKQPVAFWCNPISGHNTLYWYLQNLGQGPELLIRYENEEAVDDSQLPKDRFSAERLKGVDSTLKIQPAELGDSAVYLCASSLTGKGTEAFFGQGTRLTVV.

CDR3 bases: TGTGCCAGCAGCCCCAGCGGGACAGGGGGCGAGACCCAGTACTTC. Its translation is CASSPSGTGGETQYF. This chain uses TRBV6-2 or TRBV6-3 with TRBJ2-5; the match to TRBD1 covers 12 bases. This CDR3 is 15 amino acids long. V shed 6 bases and J 5 bases; nucleotides not matched to a gene: 7. Germline V gene sequence: CDR1 MNHEY, CDR2 SVGEGT.

J is TRBJ1-5 and V is TRBV4-3; unclear D gene. The CDR3 is 13 residues long. Germline CDR1 is LGHNA and CDR2 is YSLEER. The germline V and J ends were trimmed by 0 bases and 3 bases, with 3 bases remaining between them. DNA for the CDR3: TGCGCCAGCAGCCAAGACCTCAATCAGCCCCAGCATTTT. Its translation: CASSQDLNQPQHF.

The rearrangement uses TRBV30 and TRBJ2-2; 9 bases align to TRBD1. From germline, CDR1 is GTSNPN and CDR2 SVGIG (reference sequence). The CDR3 runs 11 residues. V shed 8 bases, J shed 6 bases, and the junction held 1 base outside the gene matches. The CDR3 sequence is CAGTGSGELFF. In DNA form, the CDR3 reads TGTGCCGGGACAGGGTCCGGGGAGCTGTTTTTT.

CDR3 in amino acids: CASSLGGRGRNVYGYTF. CDR3 in DNA: TGTGCCAGCAGCTTAGGTGGCAGGGGGCGGAACGTCTATGGCTACACCTTC. This chain uses TRBV7-9 with TRBJ1-2; TRBD1 aligns across 8 bases. V shed 1 base and J 4 bases; nucleotides not matched to a gene: 11. CDR3 size: 17 residues. In germline, CDR1 is SEHNR, CDR2 FQNEAQ (reference sequence).

In this sample, this clone turned up once. V gene TRBV7-2 combines with J gene TRBJ1-2, with 7 bases identical to TRBD1. Losses at the gene ends were 5 bases for V and 3 bases for J; bases not matched to a gene: 12. The germline V gene has CDR1 SGHTA and CDR2 FQGNSA. The CDR3 runs 16 residues. The CDR3 bases are TGTGCCAGCAGCGGCCAGATAGGGGGCTTTCACTATGGCTACACCTTC. Translating gives CASSGQIGGFHYGYTF.